These 14 T cell receptor beta chains originate from one sample sequenced in a study of cytomegalovirus exposure and HLA in healthy donors. Primers: 60 Vbeta forward and 13 Jbeta reverse. TCRdb's copy holds only in-frame clones and misses some; the assay was immunoSEQ multiplex PCR. This table has over 100,000 clones, about 74% appearing once. Sequencing was carried out using PBMCs. All receptors come from a female donor in good health and CMV-seronegative.

This sequence joins TRBV18 and TRBJ2-7; 10 positions agree with TRBD2. J was trimmed by 4 bases and V by 2 bases; bases with no gene match: 8. Germline V gene lookup returns CDR1 KGHSH and CDR2 LQKENI. The CDR3 consists of 16 residues. Here the CDR3 DNA reads TGTGCCAGCTCACCAGCGGGAGCGGGGGGGAATTACGAGCAGTACTTC. It encodes CASSPAGAGGNYEQYF.

The genes are TRBV6-5 and TRBJ1-5, with D tentatively TRBD1 (5 bases). Trimming left V 7 bases short and J 2 bases short, with 6 bases between. This CDR3 contains 12 residues. CDR1 is MNHEY and CDR2 is SVGAGI in the germline V gene. The CDR3 DNA reads as TGTGCCAGCAAACAGGGCAATCAGCCCCAGCATTTT. As protein: CASKQGNQPQHF.

This CDR3 is CASSHFRDTQYF. CDR3 in DNA: TGTGCCAGCAGCCATTTCAGGGATACGCAGTATTTT. The rearrangement joins TRBV4-2 to TRBJ2-3; no definite D call. V lost 3 bases, J lost 6 bases, and 7 bases lay in between. The CDR3 is made up of 12 amino acids. The germline V gene encodes CDR1 LGHNA and CDR2 YNFKEQ.

The chain joins TRBV19 to TRBJ2-3, with TRBD2 identical over 8 bases. The J segment lost 9 bases and the V segment lost 6 bases, leaving 8 bases of the junction unmatched. Germline lookup yields CDR1 LNHDA and CDR2 SQIVND (reference sequence). There are 13 residues in the CDR3. The CDR3 sequence is CASSGGALGTQYF. Here the CDR3 DNA reads TGTGCCAGTAGCGGGGGGGCGCTCGGGACGCAGTATTTT.

The V and J genes are TRBV19 and TRBJ2-2, with 8 bases matching TRBD2. CDR3 length: 14 residues. V lost 6 bases, J lost 6 bases, and 6 bases stayed unmatched. CDR1 is LNHDA, CDR2 SQIVND, per germline (reference sequence). The DNA for the CDR3 is TGTGCCAGTAGATTACTAGCGGCTTCCGGGGAGCTGTTTTTT. Translating it yields CASRLLAASGELFF.

The rearrangement uses TRBV5-1 and TRBJ2-5; D is undetermined. V shed 7 bases and J shed 4 bases, with 14 bases lying between them. The CDR3 runs to 13 residues. CDR1 is SGHRS, CDR2 YFSETQ, per germline. The CDR3: CASGTGGGETQYF. In DNA, the CDR3 is TGCGCCAGCGGTACGGGTGGTGGAGAGACCCAGTACTTC.

The gene calls are TRBV28 and TRBJ2-3, with 7 positions matching TRBD2. The V segment lost 8 bases and the J segment 2 bases; nucleotides outside the gene matches: 7. Germline CDR1 reads MDHEN; CDR2 reads SYDVKM. This CDR3 has 14 residues. CDR3 in DNA: TGTGCCAGCTGCCCCGGGGGGTCCACAGATACGCAGTATTTT. This translates into CASCPGGSTDTQYF.

The chain couples TRBV5-8 to TRBJ2-1, with 7 bases matching TRBD2. The germline V gene has CDR1 SGHTS and CDR2 YDEGEE. V lost 4 bases, J lost 7 bases, and 11 bases stayed unmatched. The CDR3 runs to 15 residues. The CDR3 sequence is CASSKGEGFTNEQFF. The DNA of the CDR3 is TGTGCCAGCAGCAAAGGGGAGGGGTTCACGAATGAGCAGTTCTTC. Filled out from reference TRBV5-8 and TRBJ2-1, the complete variable domain reads EAGVTQSPTHLIKTRGQQATLRCSPISGHTSVYWYQQALGLGLQFLLWYDEGEERNRGNFPPRFSGRQFPNYSSELNVNALELEDSALYLCASSKGEGFTNEQFFGPGTRLTVL.

The V gene is TRBV4-2, the J gene TRBJ1-2; TRBD1 matches 9 bases. Trimming cost V 2 bases and J 4 bases; bases outside gene matches: 8. The CDR3 covers 16 residues. Per germline, CDR1 LGHNA and CDR2 YNFKEQ. The CDR3 DNA reads TGTGCCAGCAGCCAAAGAGGGGACAGGGATGCCTATGGCTACACCTTC. Encoded protein: CASSQRGDRDAYGYTF.

The rearrangement uses TRBV19 and TRBJ1-1; a weak D match, TRBD1 (6 bases). Germline CDR1 and CDR2: LNHDA and SQIVND (reference sequence). The CDR3 spans 13 residues. The V end lost 4 bases, the J end lost 6 bases, and 12 bases lay between the germline ends. The CDR3 loop reads CASSKTGHPEAFF. The DNA of the CDR3 is TGTGCCAGTAGTAAGACAGGCCATCCTGAAGCTTTCTTT.

V gene TRBV7-8 combines with J gene TRBJ1-2; TRBD1 might be the D (6 bases). This CDR3 has 14 residues. Germline CDR1 SGHVS, CDR2 FQNEAQ. The germline V and J ends were trimmed by 4 bases and 4 bases, with 13 bases remaining between them. CDR3 loop: CASSSQQGIYGYTF. The DNA of the CDR3 is TGTGCCAGCAGCTCCCAACAGGGTATCTATGGCTACACCTTC.

The rearrangement links TRBV12-5 to TRBJ2-7; TRBD1 might be the D (8 bases). From germline, CDR1 is LGHNT and CDR2 FRNRAP. CDR3 size: 15 residues. Trimming took 5 bases from V and 3 from J, leaving 17 bases between them. CDR3 in DNA: TGTGCTAGTGGTGAGATGGACAGGGAGGGCTACGAGCAGTACTTC. Translating it yields CASGEMDREGYEQYF.

The chain is built from TRBV9 and TRBJ1-1; 7 positions match TRBD1. The germline gives CDR1 SGDLS, CDR2 YYNGEE. Trimming took 3 bases from V and 4 from J; bases not matched to a gene: 6. CDR3 length: 14 residues. CDR3 nucleotides: TGTGCCAGCAGCGCCAGACAGGGAAGCACTGAAGCTTTCTTT. Translating gives CASSARQGSTEAFF.

DNA for the CDR3: TGTGCCAGCAGCCAACAGGGGAAAGGGTACGAGCAGTACTTC. It translates to CASSQQGKGYEQYF. The chain recombines TRBV2 with TRBJ2-7; TRBD1 matches at 7 bases. Germline-derived CDR1 and CDR2 are SNHLY and FYNNEI. V gave up 6 bases and J gave up 4 bases; unmatched junction bases: 9. The CDR3 contains 14 residues.